The T cell receptor beta chain described here comes from a study of graft-versus-host responses after intestinal transplantation. The protocol was immunoSEQ multiplex PCR, while the TCRdb copy is restricted to in-frame clones and leaves out a portion. The sample holds about 19,000 clones, around 80% seen once. Study-wide findings and caveats: Early post-transplant HvG declines tracked with peak circulating GvH clone levels. There were GvH clones found in recipient marrow, and some of them appeared first in ileum or blood. Across patients carrying graft-donor T cell macrochimerism, allografts held high graft-versus-host to host-versus-graft clonal ratios.

As concerns this clone: The antigen is unknown.

This TCR was recovered from a human patient who received an intestinal transplant, so some T cells may come from the graft donor. The source was PBMCs, collected 14 days after transplant.

Here the CDR3 DNA reads TGCGCCAGCAGCTTGAGCGGCGGGGGAGGCTACGAGCAGTACTTC. It codes for CASSLSGGGGYEQYF. The chain uses TRBV5-1 and TRBJ2-7; 7 bases align to TRBD2. The V gene end was trimmed by 1 base and the J gene end by 3 bases; junction bases not matched to a gene: 7. The V gene's germline CDR1 is SGHRS and CDR2 YFSETQ. The length of the CDR3 is 15 residues.